The source of this T cell receptor beta chain is a study of blood T cells in healthy people across ages. Overall study: Every two T cells gave about one barcoded beta molecule via template switching.

A second about 7 to 11 cycle PCR used barcoded and J-beta primers. All samples gave at least 2.5 million CDR3-containing paired-end reads. TCRdb re-called the 5' RACE reads with MiXCR, one entry per CDR3 protein. The sample holds approximately 800,000 distinct CDR3 sequences; around 68% are singletons and the top ten take 25% to 35%. Samples had at least 7 million PBMCs isolated from them. The V end was cut by 2 bases, the J end by 4 bases, with 14 bases between. The CDR3 totals 16 residues. Germline-derived CDR1 and CDR2 are MNHEY and SVGAGI. This clonotype originated in a man aged 25 to 45 in good health. The sample comprised blood. The chain is built from TRBV6-5 and TRBJ2-2, with D perhaps being TRBD1 or TRBD2 (7 bases each). CDR3 nucleotides: TGTGCCAGCAGTTACCCCGCAGGGGGGGTCACCGGGGAGCTGTTTTTT. This sequence encodes CASSYPAGGVTGELFF.